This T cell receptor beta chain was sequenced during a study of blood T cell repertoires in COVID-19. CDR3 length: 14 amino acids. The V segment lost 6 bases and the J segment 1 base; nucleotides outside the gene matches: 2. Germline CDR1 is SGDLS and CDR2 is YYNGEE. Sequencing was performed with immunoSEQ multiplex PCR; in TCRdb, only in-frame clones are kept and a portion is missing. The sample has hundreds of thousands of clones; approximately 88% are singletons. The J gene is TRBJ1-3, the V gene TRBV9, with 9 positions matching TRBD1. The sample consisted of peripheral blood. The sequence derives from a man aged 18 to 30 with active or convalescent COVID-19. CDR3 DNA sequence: TGTGCCAGCACCGGGACAGGGTCTGGAAACACCATATATTTT. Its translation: CASTGTGSGNTIYF.